This TCR beta chain was obtained from a study of blood T cell repertoires in COVID-19. Generated by immunoSEQ multiplex PCR, the TCRdb table keeps only in-frame clones and is missing some. The sample gives 50,000 to 65,000 clones, about 91% of which show up once; about 5.3% is in the top ten. The length of the CDR3 is 12 residues. The V gene's germline CDR1 is SEHNR and CDR2 FQNEAQ (reference sequence). V lost 7 bases to trimming and J lost 4 bases, with 10 bases between them. The chain couples TRBV7-9 to TRBJ2-5; TRBD1 might be the D (7 bases). The receptor was derived from a man in his sixties with active COVID-19. The specimen sequenced was peripheral blood. The CDR3 DNA reads TGTGCCAGCAACCAGGGGGGAGAGACCCAGTACTTC. Its translation is CASNQGGETQYF.